This is a list of T cell receptor beta chains from one sample in a study of response to subunit inactivated influenza vaccine. TCRdb redid the calling of the RT-PCR reads with MiXCR, one entry per CDR3 protein. The table includes about 650,000 distinct CDR3 sequences, around 14% detected once. The sample was PBMCs from blood, taken 12 days after vaccination. The receptors come from a man aged 50 to 59 who received an inactivated influenza vaccine. The CDR3 runs from the conserved cysteine through the conserved F or W. Fields, in order: D gene, clone size, V gene, CDR3 length, J gene, CDR3 DNA, CDR3 protein. A D gene is named only where the DNA matches it firmly. Clone size is not always given. Where it is, it says once, few, many or a class for expanded clones.

d_call: -
clone_size: -
v_call: TRBV5-6
cdr3_length: 14
j_call: TRBJ1-3
cdr3_nt: TGTGCCAGCAGCCCGAGGGGAGCTGGAAACACCATATATTTT
cdr3_aa: CASSPRGAGNTIYF

d_call: TRBD2
clone_size: few
v_call: TRBV30
cdr3_length: 16
j_call: TRBJ2-1
cdr3_nt: TGTGCCTGGAGTGGGACTAGCGGGAGATCGTACAATGAGCAGTTCTTC
cdr3_aa: CAWSGTSGRSYNEQFF

d_call: TRBD2
clone_size: -
v_call: TRBV20-1
cdr3_length: 18
j_call: TRBJ2-5
cdr3_nt: TGCAGTGCTAGAGATCCCGTCTCCGGGACTAGCGAAAAAGAGACCCAGTACTTC
cdr3_aa: CSARDPVSGTSEKETQYF

d_call: -
clone_size: many
v_call: TRBV4-2
cdr3_length: 16
j_call: TRBJ1-2
cdr3_nt: TGTGCCAGCAGCCAAGATCGGGCCGCCAAGTGGGTCGAGGTAACCTTC
cdr3_aa: CASSQDRAAKWVEVTF

d_call: -
clone_size: -
v_call: TRBV5-1
cdr3_length: 16
j_call: TRBJ2-2
cdr3_nt: TGCGCCAGCAGCTTACGGTCACCAGTCAACACCGGGGAGCTGTTTTTT
cdr3_aa: CASSLRSPVNTGELFF

d_call: -
clone_size: many
v_call: TRBV7-9
cdr3_length: 17
j_call: TRBJ2-1
cdr3_nt: TGTGCCAGCAGCTCTCGGGGGGCTCGGGGCTCCTACAATGAGCAGTTCTTC
cdr3_aa: CASSSRGARGSYNEQFF

d_call: TRBD2
clone_size: many
v_call: TRBV7-8
cdr3_length: 17
j_call: TRBJ2-1
cdr3_nt: TGTGCCAGCAGCTCCCGACTAGCGGGAAGCTCCTACAATGAGCAGTTCTTC
cdr3_aa: CASSSRLAGSSYNEQFF

d_call: -
clone_size: -
v_call: TRBV20-1
cdr3_length: 14
j_call: TRBJ2-1
cdr3_nt: TGCAGTGCTATGACAGGTGCCATGAACAATGAGCAGTTCTTC
cdr3_aa: CSAMTGAMNNEQFF

d_call: -
clone_size: -
v_call: TRBV7-2
cdr3_length: 15
j_call: TRBJ2-2
cdr3_nt: TGTGCCAGCAGCTTAGTTACAAGCTACACCGGGGAGCTGTTTTTT
cdr3_aa: CASSLVTSYTGELFF

d_call: -
clone_size: few
v_call: TRBV20-1
cdr3_length: 12
j_call: TRBJ2-2
cdr3_nt: TGCAGTGCTAGAGATCAGGGCGGGGAGCTGTTTTTT
cdr3_aa: CSARDQGGELFF

d_call: TRBD2
clone_size: -
v_call: TRBV25-1
cdr3_length: 15
j_call: TRBJ2-3
cdr3_nt: TGTGCCAGCAGCCGCCCCAGCGGGGGTTCAGATACGCAGTATTTT
cdr3_aa: CASSRPSGGSDTQYF

d_call: TRBD1
clone_size: few
v_call: TRBV6-5
cdr3_length: 14
j_call: TRBJ1-1
cdr3_nt: TGTGCCAGCAGTTACACAGGGGGGTACAATGAAGCTTTCTTT
cdr3_aa: CASSYTGGYNEAFF

d_call: -
clone_size: few
v_call: TRBV10-1
cdr3_length: 13
j_call: TRBJ1-2
cdr3_nt: TGCGCCAGCAGTGAGAATGGGATCGGTGGCTACACCTTC
cdr3_aa: CASSENGIGGYTF

d_call: TRBD2
clone_size: few
v_call: TRBV24-1
cdr3_length: 18
j_call: TRBJ2-1
cdr3_nt: TGTGCCACCAGTGCGTTAGCACGGACTAGCGGGACATACAATGAGCAGTTCTTC
cdr3_aa: CATSALARTSGTYNEQFF

d_call: TRBD1
clone_size: -
v_call: TRBV10-3
cdr3_length: 15
j_call: TRBJ2-3
cdr3_nt: TGTGCCATCAGCAAGACAGGGGGCGTCATGGATACGCAGTATTTT
cdr3_aa: CAISKTGGVMDTQYF

d_call: -
clone_size: -
v_call: TRBV11-2
cdr3_length: 15
j_call: TRBJ2-5
cdr3_nt: TGTGCCAGCAGACGCCGTTCAGGACAGCAAGAGACCCAGTACTTC
cdr3_aa: CASRRRSGQQETQYF

d_call: -
clone_size: few
v_call: TRBV20-1
cdr3_length: 13
j_call: TRBJ2-7
cdr3_nt: TGCAGTGCTAGAGTACTTCCCTCCTACGAGCAGTACTTC
cdr3_aa: CSARVLPSYEQYF

d_call: -
clone_size: few
v_call: TRBV4-2
cdr3_length: 16
j_call: TRBJ1-2
cdr3_nt: TGTGCCAGCAGCCAAGAAGGCAGGGGAGATTTCTATGGCTACACCTTC
cdr3_aa: CASSQEGRGDFYGYTF

d_call: TRBD2
clone_size: few
v_call: TRBV30
cdr3_length: 11
j_call: TRBJ2-1
cdr3_nt: TGTGCCTGGGGAAGCGGGAGGCGGCAGTTCTTC
cdr3_aa: CAWGSGRRQFF

d_call: -
clone_size: -
v_call: TRBV11-2
cdr3_length: 15
j_call: TRBJ1-3
cdr3_nt: TGTGCCAGCAGCAACCGACCAAACCAAGGAAACACCATATATTTT
cdr3_aa: CASSNRPNQGNTIYF

d_call: TRBD1
clone_size: -
v_call: TRBV20-1
cdr3_length: 14
j_call: TRBJ1-1
cdr3_nt: TGCAGTGCTAGGAAACAGGGGCCGAACACTGAAGCTTTCTTT
cdr3_aa: CSARKQGPNTEAFF

d_call: -
clone_size: -
v_call: TRBV2
cdr3_length: 15
j_call: TRBJ2-3
cdr3_nt: TGTGCCAGCAGTGAAGTTTGGGGCCACACAGATACGCAGTATTTT
cdr3_aa: CASSEVWGHTDTQYF

d_call: TRBD1
clone_size: many
v_call: TRBV20-1
cdr3_length: 14
j_call: TRBJ2-5
cdr3_nt: TGCAGTGCTAGGTCAACAGGGGGCTCTGAGACCCAGTACTTC
cdr3_aa: CSARSTGGSETQYF

d_call: -
clone_size: -
v_call: TRBV20-1
cdr3_length: 12
j_call: TRBJ1-1
cdr3_nt: TGCAGTGCAAAGACAGGGAACACTGAAGCTTTCTTT
cdr3_aa: CSAKTGNTEAFF

d_call: -
clone_size: few
v_call: TRBV18
cdr3_length: 16
j_call: TRBJ2-2
cdr3_nt: TGTGCCAGCTCACCGATGGGGACGGCGAACACCGGGGAGCTGTTTTTT
cdr3_aa: CASSPMGTANTGELFF

d_call: TRBD1
clone_size: -
v_call: TRBV28
cdr3_length: 13
j_call: TRBJ1-3
cdr3_nt: TGTGCCAGCAGTTTGGGGACAGCAAACACCATATATTTT
cdr3_aa: CASSLGTANTIYF

d_call: -
clone_size: few
v_call: TRBV5-1
cdr3_length: 16
j_call: TRBJ1-3
cdr3_nt: TGCGCCAGCAGCTTGGCCGGCTCCCTAACTGGAAACACCATATATTTT
cdr3_aa: CASSLAGSLTGNTIYF

d_call: -
clone_size: -
v_call: TRBV7-8
cdr3_length: 15
j_call: TRBJ2-7
cdr3_nt: TGTGCCAGCAGCATAGAGGCAGGGGAGATCTACGAGCAGTACTTC
cdr3_aa: CASSIEAGEIYEQYF

d_call: -
clone_size: few
v_call: TRBV4-2
cdr3_length: 16
j_call: TRBJ1-2
cdr3_nt: TGTGCCAGCAGCCAACGCGGGGGCAGGGAGCACTATGGCTACACCTTC
cdr3_aa: CASSQRGGREHYGYTF

d_call: -
clone_size: -
v_call: TRBV5-1
cdr3_length: 18
j_call: TRBJ2-5
cdr3_nt: TGCGCCAGCAGCAGCGGAACGGTACGGGGCTCACTCCAAGAGACCCAGTACTTC
cdr3_aa: CASSSGTVRGSLQETQYF

d_call: -
clone_size: -
v_call: TRBV5-1
cdr3_length: 14
j_call: TRBJ2-3
cdr3_nt: TGCGCCAGCAGCGTGCCGATCAACACAGATACGCAGTATTTT
cdr3_aa: CASSVPINTDTQYF

d_call: TRBD2
clone_size: few
v_call: TRBV28
cdr3_length: 14
j_call: TRBJ2-1
cdr3_nt: TGTGCCAGCGGGACTAGCGGGGTTTACAATGAGCAGTTCTTC
cdr3_aa: CASGTSGVYNEQFF

d_call: -
clone_size: once
v_call: TRBV20-1
cdr3_length: 15
j_call: TRBJ2-5
cdr3_nt: TGCAGTGCTAGATCTATGACAGAACACCAAGAGACCCAGTACTTC
cdr3_aa: CSARSMTEHQETQYF

d_call: -
clone_size: -
v_call: TRBV19
cdr3_length: 16
j_call: TRBJ2-1
cdr3_nt: TGTGCCAGTAGTATCCCCGCGGGTTCAGGGGACAATGAGCAGTTCTTC
cdr3_aa: CASSIPAGSGDNEQFF

d_call: TRBD1
clone_size: many
v_call: TRBV29-1
cdr3_length: 14
j_call: TRBJ2-5
cdr3_nt: TGCAGCGGGGCAGGACAGGGACTCCAAGAGACCCAGTACTTC
cdr3_aa: CSGAGQGLQETQYF

d_call: TRBD1
clone_size: -
v_call: TRBV10-3
cdr3_length: 15
j_call: TRBJ2-2
cdr3_nt: TGTGCCATCAGTGTCCGACAGGGGGTTGGCGGGGAGCTGTTTTTT
cdr3_aa: CAISVRQGVGGELFF

d_call: TRBD1
clone_size: many
v_call: TRBV3-1
cdr3_length: 15
j_call: TRBJ1-2
cdr3_nt: TGTGCCAGCAGCCAAGGCAGGGGGGGCGCTTCTGGCTACACCTTC
cdr3_aa: CASSQGRGGASGYTF

d_call: -
clone_size: -
v_call: TRBV30
cdr3_length: 12
j_call: TRBJ2-3
cdr3_nt: TGTGCCTGGAGTGCGGACAGATATACGCAGTATTTT
cdr3_aa: CAWSADRYTQYF

d_call: TRBD2
clone_size: -
v_call: TRBV20-1
cdr3_length: 14
j_call: TRBJ2-7
cdr3_nt: TGCAGTGCTAGTCGAGGGACTAGGATGTACGAGCAGTACTTC
cdr3_aa: CSASRGTRMYEQYF

d_call: -
clone_size: few
v_call: TRBV5-1
cdr3_length: 16
j_call: TRBJ2-1
cdr3_nt: TGCGCCAGCAGCCTAAATCCGGGAAGAGGCTACAATGAGCAGTTCTTC
cdr3_aa: CASSLNPGRGYNEQFF

d_call: -
clone_size: -
v_call: TRBV24-1
cdr3_length: 17
j_call: TRBJ2-2
cdr3_nt: TGTGCCACCAGTGATACGAGCCCCAGGGCGAACACCGGGGAGCTGTTTTTT
cdr3_aa: CATSDTSPRANTGELFF

d_call: -
clone_size: many
v_call: TRBV29-1
cdr3_length: 14
j_call: TRBJ2-5
cdr3_nt: TGCAGCGTTGAAGGCCGGGGACACCAAGAGACCCAGTACTTC
cdr3_aa: CSVEGRGHQETQYF

d_call: -
clone_size: -
v_call: TRBV20-1
cdr3_length: 15
j_call: TRBJ1-5
cdr3_nt: TGCAGTGCTAGTTCCCCAGGGATTAGCAATCAGCCCCAGCATTTT
cdr3_aa: CSASSPGISNQPQHF

d_call: TRBD2
clone_size: few
v_call: TRBV12-3/TRBV12-4
cdr3_length: 16
j_call: TRBJ2-2
cdr3_nt: TGTGCCAGCAGCCGTAAGCGGGGGCCGAACACCGGGGAGCTGTTTTTT
cdr3_aa: CASSRKRGPNTGELFF

d_call: -
clone_size: many
v_call: TRBV11-2
cdr3_length: 17
j_call: TRBJ2-2
cdr3_nt: TGTGCCAGCAGCCGCGCTCTGGGCGGGAAGAACACCGGGGAGCTGTTTTTT
cdr3_aa: CASSRALGGKNTGELFF

d_call: -
clone_size: few
v_call: TRBV29-1
cdr3_length: 12
j_call: TRBJ2-1
cdr3_nt: TGCAGCGGGGCTATGGTCGAGAATGAGCAGTTCTTC
cdr3_aa: CSGAMVENEQFF